The source of this T cell receptor beta chain is a study of a mutant IDH1 vaccine in newly diagnosed glioma. Study summary: Commencement of vaccination occurred 4-6 weeks following radiotherapy alone, or concurrently with temozolomide cycles. Previous care, which was radiotherapy, temozolomide, or both, most often involved both. Visit V12 happened at week 35; visit V13 happened at week 47.

Assay: immunoSEQ multiplex PCR; the TCRdb copy retains only in-frame clones and omits some. This table has some 46,000 clones, approximately 92% appearing once. Time point indicated: week 35, safety follow-up. Every vaccine dose comprised 300 ug of mutant IDH1 20-mer peptide plus topical imiquimod. Every donor had a new WHO grade 3 or 4 astrocytoma that was IDH1-mutant, with loss of nuclear ATRX. The ends lost 5 bases at V and 8 bases at J; junction bases unmatched: 25. Germline CDR1 SGHVS, CDR2 FQNEAQ. The CDR3 is made up of 19 amino acids. A remark on this clone: What it recognizes is unknown.

This sequence joins TRBV7-8 and TRBJ1-2; 8 nucleotides match TRBD1. The sample was PBMCs, taken from a glioma patient whose treatment included an IDH1 peptide vaccine. The sequence was collected from a man aged 50 to 59 with glioma. This CDR3 is CASSPLVGTGRDRRRGYTF. The CDR3 DNA reads as TGTGCCAGCAGCCCACTCGTCGGCACAGGGCGGGACAGGAGACGGGGCTACACCTTC. Full variable domain (outside the CDR3, taken from reference TRBV7-8 and TRBJ1-2): GAGVSQSPRYKVAKRGQDVALRCDPISGHVSLFWYQQALGQGPEFLTYFQNEAQLDKSGLPSDRFFAERPEGSVSTLKIQRTQQEDSAVYLCASSPLVGTGRDRRRGYTFGSGTRLTVV.